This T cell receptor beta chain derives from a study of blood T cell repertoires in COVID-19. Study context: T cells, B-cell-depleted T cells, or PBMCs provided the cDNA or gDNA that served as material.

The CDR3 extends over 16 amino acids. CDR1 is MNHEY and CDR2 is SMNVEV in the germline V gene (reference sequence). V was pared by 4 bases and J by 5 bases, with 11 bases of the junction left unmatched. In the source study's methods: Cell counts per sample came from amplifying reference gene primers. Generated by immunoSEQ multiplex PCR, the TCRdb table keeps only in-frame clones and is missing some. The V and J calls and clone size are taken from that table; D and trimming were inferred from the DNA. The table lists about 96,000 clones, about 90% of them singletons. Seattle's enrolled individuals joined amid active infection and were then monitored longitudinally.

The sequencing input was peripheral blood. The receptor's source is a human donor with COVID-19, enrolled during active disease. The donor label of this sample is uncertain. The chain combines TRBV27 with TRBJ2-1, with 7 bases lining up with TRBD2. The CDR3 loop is CASSYAGLADDNEQFF. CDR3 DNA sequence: TGTGCCAGCAGTTACGCGGGGCTAGCGGACGACAATGAGCAGTTCTTC.